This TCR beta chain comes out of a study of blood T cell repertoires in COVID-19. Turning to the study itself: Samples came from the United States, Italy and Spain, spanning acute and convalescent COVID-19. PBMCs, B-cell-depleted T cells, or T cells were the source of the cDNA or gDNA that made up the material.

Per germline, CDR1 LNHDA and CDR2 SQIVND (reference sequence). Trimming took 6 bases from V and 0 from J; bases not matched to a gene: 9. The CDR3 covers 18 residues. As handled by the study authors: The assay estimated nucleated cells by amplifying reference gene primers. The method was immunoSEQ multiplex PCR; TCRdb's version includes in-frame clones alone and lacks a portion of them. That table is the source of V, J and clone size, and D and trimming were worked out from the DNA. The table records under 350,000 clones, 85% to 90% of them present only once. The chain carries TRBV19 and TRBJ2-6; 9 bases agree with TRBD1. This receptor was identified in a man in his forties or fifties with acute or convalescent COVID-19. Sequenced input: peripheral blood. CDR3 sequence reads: CASRQQGAYFSGANVLTF. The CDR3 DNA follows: TGTGCCAGTAGGCAACAGGGGGCCTATTTCTCTGGGGCCAACGTCCTGACTTTC.